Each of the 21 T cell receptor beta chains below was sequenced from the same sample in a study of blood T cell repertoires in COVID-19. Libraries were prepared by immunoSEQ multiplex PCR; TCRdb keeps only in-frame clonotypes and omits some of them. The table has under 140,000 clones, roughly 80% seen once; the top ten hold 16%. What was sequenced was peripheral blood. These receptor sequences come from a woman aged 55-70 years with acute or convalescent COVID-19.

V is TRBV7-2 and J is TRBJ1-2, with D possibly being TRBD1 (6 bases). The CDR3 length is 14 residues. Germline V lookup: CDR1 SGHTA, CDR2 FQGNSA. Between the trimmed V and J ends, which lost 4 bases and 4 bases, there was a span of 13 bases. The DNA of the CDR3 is TGTGCCAGCAGCTCCGGGGACAATGCCTATGGCTACACCTTC. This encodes CASSSGDNAYGYTF.

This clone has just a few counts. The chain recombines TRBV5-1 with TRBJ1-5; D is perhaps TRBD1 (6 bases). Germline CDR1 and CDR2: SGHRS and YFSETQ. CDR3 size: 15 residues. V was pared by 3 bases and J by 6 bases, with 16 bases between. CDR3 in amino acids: CASSWGPDRSQPQHF. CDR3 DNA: TGCGCCAGCAGCTGGGGACCCGACAGGAGTCAGCCCCAGCATTTT.

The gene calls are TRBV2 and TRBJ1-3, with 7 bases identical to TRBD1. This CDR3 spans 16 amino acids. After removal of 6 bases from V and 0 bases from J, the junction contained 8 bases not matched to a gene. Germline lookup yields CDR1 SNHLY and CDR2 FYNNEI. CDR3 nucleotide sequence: TGTGCCAGCAGCCTACGACAGGGAAACTCTGGAAACACCATATATTTT. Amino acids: CASSLRQGNSGNTIYF.

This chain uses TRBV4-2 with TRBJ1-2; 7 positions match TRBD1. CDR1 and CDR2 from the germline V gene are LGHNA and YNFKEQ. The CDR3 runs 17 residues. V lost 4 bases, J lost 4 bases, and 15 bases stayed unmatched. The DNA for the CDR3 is TGTGCCAGCAGCCCAATTCCCGGGACAGAGGGGGGCTATGGCTACACCTTC. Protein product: CASSPIPGTEGGYGYTF.

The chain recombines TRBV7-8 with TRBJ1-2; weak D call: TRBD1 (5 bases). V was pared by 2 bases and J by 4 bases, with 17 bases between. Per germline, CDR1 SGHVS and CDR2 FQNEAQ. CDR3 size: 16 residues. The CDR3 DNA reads TGTGCCAGCAGCTTATCCCGACAGTGGGGATCCTATGGCTACACCTTC. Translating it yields CASSLSRQWGSYGYTF.

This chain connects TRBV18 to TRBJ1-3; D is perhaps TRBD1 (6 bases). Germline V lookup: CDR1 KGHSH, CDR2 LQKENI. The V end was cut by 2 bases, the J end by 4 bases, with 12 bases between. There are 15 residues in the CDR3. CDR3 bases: TGTGCCAGCTCACCAATTCCAGGGGACGGAAACACCATATATTTT. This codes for CASSPIPGDGNTIYF.

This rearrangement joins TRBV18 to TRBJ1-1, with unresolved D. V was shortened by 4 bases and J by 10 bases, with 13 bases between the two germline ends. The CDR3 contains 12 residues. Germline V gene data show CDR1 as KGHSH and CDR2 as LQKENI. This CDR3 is CASSRDMEAAFF. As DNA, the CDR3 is TGTGCCAGCTCACGGGATATGGAGGCAGCTTTCTTT.

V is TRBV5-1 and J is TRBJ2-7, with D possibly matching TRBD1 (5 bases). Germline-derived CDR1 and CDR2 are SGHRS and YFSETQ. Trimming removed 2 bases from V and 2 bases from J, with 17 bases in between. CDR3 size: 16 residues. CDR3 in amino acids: CASSFSAGRQTYEQYF. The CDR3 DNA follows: TGCGCCAGCAGCTTCTCGGCAGGGCGGCAAACCTACGAGCAGTACTTC. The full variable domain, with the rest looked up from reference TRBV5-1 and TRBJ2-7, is KAGVTQTPRYLIKTRGQQVTLSCSPISGHRSVSWYQQTPGQGLQFLFEYFSETQRNKGNFPGRFSGRQFSNSRSEMNVSTLELGDSALYLCASSFSAGRQTYEQYFGPGTRLTVT.

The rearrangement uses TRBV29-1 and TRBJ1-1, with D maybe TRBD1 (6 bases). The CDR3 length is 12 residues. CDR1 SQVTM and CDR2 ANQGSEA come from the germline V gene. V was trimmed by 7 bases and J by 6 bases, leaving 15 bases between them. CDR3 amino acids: CSAGASSAEAFF. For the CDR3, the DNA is TGCAGCGCAGGGGCTTCGTCCGCTGAAGCTTTCTTT. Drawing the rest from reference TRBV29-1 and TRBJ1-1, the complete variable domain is SAVISQKPSRDICQRGTSLTIQCQVDSQVTMMFWYRQQPGQSLTLIATANQGSEATYESGFVIDKFPISRPNLTFSTLTVSNMSPEDSSIYLCSAGASSAEAFFGQGTRLTVV.

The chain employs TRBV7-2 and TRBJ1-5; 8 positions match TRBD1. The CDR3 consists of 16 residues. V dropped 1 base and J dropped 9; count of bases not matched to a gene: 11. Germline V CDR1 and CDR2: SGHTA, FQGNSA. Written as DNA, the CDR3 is TGTGCCAGCAGCTTAGGGTCCGGGACAGGAATTCTGCCCCAGCATTTT. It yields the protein CASSLGSGTGILPQHF.

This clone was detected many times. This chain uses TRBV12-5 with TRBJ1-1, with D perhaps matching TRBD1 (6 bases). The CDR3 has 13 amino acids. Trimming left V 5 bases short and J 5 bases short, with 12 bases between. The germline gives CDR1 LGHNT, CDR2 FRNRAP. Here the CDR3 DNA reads TGTGCTAGTGGTGTTCGGGGGGCAACTGAAGCTTTCTTT. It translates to CASGVRGATEAFF.

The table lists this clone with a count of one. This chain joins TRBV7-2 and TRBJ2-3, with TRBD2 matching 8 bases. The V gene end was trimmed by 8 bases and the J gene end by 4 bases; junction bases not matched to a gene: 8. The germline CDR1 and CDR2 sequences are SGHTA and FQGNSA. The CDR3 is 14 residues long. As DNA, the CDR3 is TGTGCCAGCGGCCGGGGGGGGAGCCCAGATACGCAGTATTTT. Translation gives CASGRGGSPDTQYF.

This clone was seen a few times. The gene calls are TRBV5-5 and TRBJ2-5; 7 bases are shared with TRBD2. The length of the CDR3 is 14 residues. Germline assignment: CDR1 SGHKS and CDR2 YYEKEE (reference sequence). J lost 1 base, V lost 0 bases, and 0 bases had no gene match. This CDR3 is CASSLGGGQETQYF. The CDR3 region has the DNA TGTGCCAGCAGCTTGGGCGGGGGCCAAGAGACCCAGTACTTC.

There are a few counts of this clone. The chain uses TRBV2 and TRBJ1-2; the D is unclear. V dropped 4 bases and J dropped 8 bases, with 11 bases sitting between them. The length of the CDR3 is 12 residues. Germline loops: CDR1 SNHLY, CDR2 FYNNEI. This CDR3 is CASSVARGGYTF. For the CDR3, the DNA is TGTGCCAGCAGTGTCGCCAGAGGGGGCTACACCTTC.

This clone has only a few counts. CDR3 loop: CASSLDRGNFEGGYTF. CDR3 nucleotides: TGTGCCAGCAGCTTAGACAGGGGGAATTTCGAGGGAGGCTACACCTTC. The chain joins TRBV7-8 to TRBJ1-2; TRBD1 agrees at 8 bases. V was pared by 1 base and J by 8 bases, with 12 bases of the junction left unmatched. Germline V gene sequence: CDR1 SGHVS, CDR2 FQNEAQ. This CDR3 region has 16 residues.

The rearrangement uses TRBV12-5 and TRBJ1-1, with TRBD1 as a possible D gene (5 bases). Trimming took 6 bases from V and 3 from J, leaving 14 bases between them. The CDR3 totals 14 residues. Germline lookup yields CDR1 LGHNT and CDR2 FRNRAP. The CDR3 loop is CASGPTREDTEAFF. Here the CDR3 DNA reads TGTGCTAGTGGCCCTACCAGGGAGGACACTGAAGCTTTCTTT.

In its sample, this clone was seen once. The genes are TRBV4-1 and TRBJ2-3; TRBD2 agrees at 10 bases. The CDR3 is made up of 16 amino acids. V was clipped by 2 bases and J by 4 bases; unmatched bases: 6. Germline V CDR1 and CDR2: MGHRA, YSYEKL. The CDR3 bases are TGCGCCAGCAGCCAAAGAAGCGGGGGGGTCCCAGATACGCAGTATTTT. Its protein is CASSQRSGGVPDTQYF.

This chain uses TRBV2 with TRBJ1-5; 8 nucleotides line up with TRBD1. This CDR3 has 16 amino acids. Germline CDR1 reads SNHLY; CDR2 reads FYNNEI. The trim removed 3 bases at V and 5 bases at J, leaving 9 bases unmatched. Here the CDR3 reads CASSERAGGSDQPQHF. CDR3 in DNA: TGTGCCAGCAGTGAGAGGGCAGGGGGCTCGGATCAGCCCCAGCATTTT.

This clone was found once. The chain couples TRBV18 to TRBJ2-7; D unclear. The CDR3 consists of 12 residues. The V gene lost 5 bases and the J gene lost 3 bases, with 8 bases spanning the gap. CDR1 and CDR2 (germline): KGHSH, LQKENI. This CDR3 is CASSATIYEQYF. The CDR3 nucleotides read TGTGCCAGCTCAGCCACTATCTACGAGCAGTACTTC.

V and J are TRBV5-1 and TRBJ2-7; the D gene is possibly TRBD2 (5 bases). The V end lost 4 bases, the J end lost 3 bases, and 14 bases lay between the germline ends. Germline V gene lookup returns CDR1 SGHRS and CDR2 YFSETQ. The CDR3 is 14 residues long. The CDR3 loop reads CASSPGSMGYEQYF. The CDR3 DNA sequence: TGCGCCAGCAGCCCGGGGAGTATGGGCTACGAGCAGTACTTC.

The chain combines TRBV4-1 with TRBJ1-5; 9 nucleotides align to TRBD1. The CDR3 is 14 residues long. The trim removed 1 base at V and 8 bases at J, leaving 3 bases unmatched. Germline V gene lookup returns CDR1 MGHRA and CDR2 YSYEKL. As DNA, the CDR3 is TGCGCCAGCAGCCAAGGACAGGGGGGAGAGCCCCAGCATTTT. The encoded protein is CASSQGQGGEPQHF.